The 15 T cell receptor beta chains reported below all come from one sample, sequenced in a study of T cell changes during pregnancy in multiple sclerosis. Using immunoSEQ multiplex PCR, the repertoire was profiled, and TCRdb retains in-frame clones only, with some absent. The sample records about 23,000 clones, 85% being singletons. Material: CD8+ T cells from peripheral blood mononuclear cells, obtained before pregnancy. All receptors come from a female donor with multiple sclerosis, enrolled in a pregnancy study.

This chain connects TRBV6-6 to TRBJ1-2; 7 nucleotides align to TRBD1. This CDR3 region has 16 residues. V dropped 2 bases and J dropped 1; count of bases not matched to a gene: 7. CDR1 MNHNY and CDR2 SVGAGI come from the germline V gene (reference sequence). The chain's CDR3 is CASSYGGGPVNYGYTF. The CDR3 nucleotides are TGTGCCAGCAGTTACGGAGGGGGCCCTGTTAACTATGGCTACACCTTC.

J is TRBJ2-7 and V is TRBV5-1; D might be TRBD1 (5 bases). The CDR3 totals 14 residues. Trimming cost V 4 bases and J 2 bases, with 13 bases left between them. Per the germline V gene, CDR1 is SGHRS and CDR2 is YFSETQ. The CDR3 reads CASSRRQTPYEQYF. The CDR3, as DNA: TGCGCCAGCAGCCGGAGACAGACGCCCTACGAGCAGTACTTC.

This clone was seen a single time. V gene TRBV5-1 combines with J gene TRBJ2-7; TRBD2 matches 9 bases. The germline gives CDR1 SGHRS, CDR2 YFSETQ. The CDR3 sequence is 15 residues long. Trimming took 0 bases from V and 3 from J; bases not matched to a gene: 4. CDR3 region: CASSLDPSGIYEQYF. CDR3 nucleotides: TGCGCCAGCAGCTTGGACCCTAGCGGGATCTACGAGCAGTACTTC.

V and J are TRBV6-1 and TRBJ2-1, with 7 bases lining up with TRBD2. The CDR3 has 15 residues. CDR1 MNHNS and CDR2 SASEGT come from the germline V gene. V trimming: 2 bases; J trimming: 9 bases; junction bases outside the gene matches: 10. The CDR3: CASSELRGGPGEQFF. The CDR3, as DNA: TGTGCCAGCAGTGAATTGCGGGGAGGGCCGGGTGAGCAGTTCTTC.

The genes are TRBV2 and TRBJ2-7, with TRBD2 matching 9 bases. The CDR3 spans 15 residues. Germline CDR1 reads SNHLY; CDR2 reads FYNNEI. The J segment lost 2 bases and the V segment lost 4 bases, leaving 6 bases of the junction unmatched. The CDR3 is CASSATSGLPYEQYF. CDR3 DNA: TGTGCCAGCAGTGCGACTAGCGGACTACCCTACGAGCAGTACTTC.

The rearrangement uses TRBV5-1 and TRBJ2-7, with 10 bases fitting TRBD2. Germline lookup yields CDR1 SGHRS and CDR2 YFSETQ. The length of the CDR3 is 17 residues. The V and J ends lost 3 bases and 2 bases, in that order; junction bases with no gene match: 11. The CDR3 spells CASSSRTSGLTTYEQYF. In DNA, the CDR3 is TGCGCCAGCAGCTCTAGGACTAGCGGACTCACTACCTACGAGCAGTACTTC.

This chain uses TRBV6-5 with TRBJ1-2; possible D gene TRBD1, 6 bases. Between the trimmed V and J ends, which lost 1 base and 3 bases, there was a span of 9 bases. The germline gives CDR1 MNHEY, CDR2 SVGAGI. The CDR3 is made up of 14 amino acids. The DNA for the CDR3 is TGTGCCAGCAGTTACTGGGCAGGGGACTATGGCTACACCTTC. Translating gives CASSYWAGDYGYTF.

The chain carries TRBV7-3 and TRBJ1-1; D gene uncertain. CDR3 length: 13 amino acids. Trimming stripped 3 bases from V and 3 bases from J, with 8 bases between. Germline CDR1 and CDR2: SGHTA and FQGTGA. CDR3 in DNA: TGTGCCAGCAGCTTGTACTGGTACACTGAAGCTTTCTTT. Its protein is CASSLYWYTEAFF.

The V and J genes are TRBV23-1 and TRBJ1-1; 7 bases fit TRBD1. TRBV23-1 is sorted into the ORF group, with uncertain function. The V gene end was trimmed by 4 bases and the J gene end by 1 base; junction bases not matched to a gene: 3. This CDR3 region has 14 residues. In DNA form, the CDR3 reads TGCGCCAGCAGTCGCGACAGGGAGAACACTGAAGCTTTCTTT. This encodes CASSRDRENTEAFF.

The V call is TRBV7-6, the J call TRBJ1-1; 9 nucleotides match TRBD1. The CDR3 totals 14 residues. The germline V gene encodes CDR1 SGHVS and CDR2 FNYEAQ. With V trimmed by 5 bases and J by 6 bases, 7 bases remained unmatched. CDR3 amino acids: CASSAQGAGSEAFF. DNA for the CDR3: TGTGCCAGCAGCGCACAGGGGGCGGGCTCTGAAGCTTTCTTT.

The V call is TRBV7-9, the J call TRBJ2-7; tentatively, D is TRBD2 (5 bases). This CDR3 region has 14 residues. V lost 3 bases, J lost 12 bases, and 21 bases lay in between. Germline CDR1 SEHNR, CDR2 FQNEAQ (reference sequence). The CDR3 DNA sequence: TGTGCCAGCAGCTTCCTTAAAAGGCCGGGATCCTGGTACTTC. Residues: CASSFLKRPGSWYF.

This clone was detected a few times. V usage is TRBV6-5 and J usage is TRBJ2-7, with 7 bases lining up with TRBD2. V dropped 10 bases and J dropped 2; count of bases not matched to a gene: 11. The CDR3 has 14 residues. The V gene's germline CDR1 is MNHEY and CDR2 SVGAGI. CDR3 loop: CATGPAGRAYEQYF. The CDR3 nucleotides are TGTGCCACCGGCCCCGCGGGGAGGGCCTACGAGCAGTACTTC.

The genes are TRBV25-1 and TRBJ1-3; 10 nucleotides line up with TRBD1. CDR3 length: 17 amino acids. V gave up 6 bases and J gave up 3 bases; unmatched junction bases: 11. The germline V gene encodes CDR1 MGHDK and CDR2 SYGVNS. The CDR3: CASRERATGGNGNTIYF. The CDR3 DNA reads TGTGCCAGCAGAGAAAGGGCGACAGGGGGCAATGGAAACACCATATATTTT.

CDR3 DNA sequence: TGTGCCAGCAGTTTCCAGGGGGGAGAGACCCAGTACTTC. Amino acid sequence: CASSFQGGETQYF. This rearrangement joins TRBV27 to TRBJ2-5; perhaps TRBD1 as D (7 bases). This CDR3 has 13 amino acids. CDR1 and CDR2 (germline): MNHEY, SMNVEV (reference sequence). The ends were cut back, 3 bases at V and 4 bases at J, with 9 bases in the middle.

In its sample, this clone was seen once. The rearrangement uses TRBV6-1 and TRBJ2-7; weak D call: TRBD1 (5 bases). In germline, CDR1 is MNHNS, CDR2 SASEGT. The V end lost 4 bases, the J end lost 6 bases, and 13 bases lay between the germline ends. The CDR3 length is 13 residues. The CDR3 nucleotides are TGTGCCAGCAGTGGCCACCCAGGGTCCGAGCAGTACTTC. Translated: CASSGHPGSEQYF.